The source of this TCR beta chain is a study of control samples from healthy donors and cancer patients. Assay: immunoSEQ multiplex PCR; the TCRdb copy retains only in-frame clones and omits some. The table has over 150,000 clones, more than 85% seen once. The V gene's germline CDR1 is SNHLY and CDR2 FYNNEI. The germline V and J ends were trimmed by 1 base and 5 bases, with 17 bases remaining between them. The CDR3 covers 16 residues. The genes are TRBV2 and TRBJ1-2; D remains unclear. This sequence was found in a woman aged 40 to 50 in good health. Sequenced sample: blood. The CDR3 DNA sequence: TGTGCCAGCAGTGAAGTCCGGCAGGCACCCCAGTATGGCTACACCTTC. It encodes CASSEVRQAPQYGYTF.